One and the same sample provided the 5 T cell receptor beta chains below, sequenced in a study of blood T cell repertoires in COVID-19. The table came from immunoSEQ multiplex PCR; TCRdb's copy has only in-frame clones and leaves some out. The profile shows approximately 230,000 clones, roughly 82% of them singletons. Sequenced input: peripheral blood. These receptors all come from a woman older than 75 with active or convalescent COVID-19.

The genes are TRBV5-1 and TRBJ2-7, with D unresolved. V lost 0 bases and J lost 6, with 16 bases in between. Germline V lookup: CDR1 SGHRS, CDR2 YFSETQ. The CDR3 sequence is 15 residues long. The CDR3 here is CASSLARSSVGEQYF. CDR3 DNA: TGCGCCAGCAGCTTGGCCCGGAGTTCGGTGGGCGAGCAGTACTTC.

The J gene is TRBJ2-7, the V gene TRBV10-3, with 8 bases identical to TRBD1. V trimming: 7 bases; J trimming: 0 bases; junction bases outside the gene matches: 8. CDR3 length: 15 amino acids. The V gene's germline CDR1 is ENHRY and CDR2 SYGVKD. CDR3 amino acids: CAITPRQGSSYEQYF. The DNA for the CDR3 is TGTGCCATCACCCCCCGACAGGGGAGCTCCTACGAGCAGTACTTC.

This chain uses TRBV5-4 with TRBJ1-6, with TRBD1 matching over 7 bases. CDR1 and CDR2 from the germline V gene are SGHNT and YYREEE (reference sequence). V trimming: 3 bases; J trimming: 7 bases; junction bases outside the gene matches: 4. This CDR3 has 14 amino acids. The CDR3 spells CASSSTGVNSPLHF. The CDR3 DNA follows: TGTGCCAGCAGCTCCACAGGGGTGAATTCACCCCTCCACTTT. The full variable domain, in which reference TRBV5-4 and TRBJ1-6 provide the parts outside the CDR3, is ETGVTQSPTHLIKTRGQQVTLRCSSQSGHNTVSWYQQALGQGPQFIFQYYREEENGRGNFPPRFSGLQFPNYSSELNVNALELDDSALYLCASSSTGVNSPLHFGNGTRLTVT.

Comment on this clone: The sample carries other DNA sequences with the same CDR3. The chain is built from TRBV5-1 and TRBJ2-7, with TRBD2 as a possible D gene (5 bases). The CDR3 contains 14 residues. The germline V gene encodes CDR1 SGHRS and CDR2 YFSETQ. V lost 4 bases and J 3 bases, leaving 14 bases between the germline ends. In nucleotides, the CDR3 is TGCGCCAGCAGCCTAACCCCGGGGAGCTACGAGCAGTACTTC. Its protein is CASSLTPGSYEQYF.

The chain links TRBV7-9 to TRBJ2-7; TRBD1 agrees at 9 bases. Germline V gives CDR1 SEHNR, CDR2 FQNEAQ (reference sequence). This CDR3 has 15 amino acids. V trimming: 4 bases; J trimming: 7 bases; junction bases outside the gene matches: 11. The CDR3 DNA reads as TGTGCCAGCAGCTCACCCGGGACAGGGCGAGAGGAGCAGTACTTC. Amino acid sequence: CASSSPGTGREEQYF.